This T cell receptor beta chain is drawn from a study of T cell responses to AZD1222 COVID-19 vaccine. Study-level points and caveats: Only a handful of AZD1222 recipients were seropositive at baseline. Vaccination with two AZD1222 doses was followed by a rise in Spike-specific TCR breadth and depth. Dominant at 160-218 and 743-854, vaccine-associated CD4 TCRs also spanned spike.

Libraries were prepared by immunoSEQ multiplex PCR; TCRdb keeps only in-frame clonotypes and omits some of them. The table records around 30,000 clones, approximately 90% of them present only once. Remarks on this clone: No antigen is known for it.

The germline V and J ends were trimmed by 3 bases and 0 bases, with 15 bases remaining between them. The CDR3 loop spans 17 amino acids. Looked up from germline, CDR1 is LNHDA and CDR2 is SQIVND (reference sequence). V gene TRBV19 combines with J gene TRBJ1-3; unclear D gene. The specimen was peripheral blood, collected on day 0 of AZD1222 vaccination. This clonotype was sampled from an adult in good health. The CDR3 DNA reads TGTGCCAGTAGTATGGAGGGCAGGCCGAGCTCTGGAAACACCATATATTTT. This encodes CASSMEGRPSSGNTIYF.